This T cell receptor (beta chain) was retrieved from a study of low-dose radiotherapy and immunotherapy resistance in tumors. In the study overall: Cohort 1 was treated with 0.5 Gy per fraction at 2-week intervals, amounting to 6.5 Gy overall. Treatment of Cohort 2 consisted of 1 Gy per fraction every two weeks, amounting to 13 Gy over 26 weeks. The authors gave intravenous cyclophosphamide 200 mg/m2 every two weeks, one day before radiation and immunotherapy. Patients took aspirin 300 mg by mouth once daily. This continued for four cycles, starting on cycle 1 day 1.

This clonotype was seen ten or more times. The V segment lost 3 bases and the J segment 4 bases; nucleotides outside the gene matches: 4. The germline V gene has CDR1 SGDLS and CDR2 YYNGEE. This CDR3 is built from 16 residues. Described time point: after trial treatment. Noted treatment: LDRT plus nivolumab, ipilimumab, low-dose cyclophosphamide and aspirin (RACIN trial). TRAV- and TRBV-specific primers were used for first-strand cDNA, which covered alpha and beta chains. TCR amplification used about 18 PCR cycles, a constant-region primer and a V-primer adapter. TCRdb processed the reads anew with MiXCR; each CDR3 protein has one entry. This table has 30,000 to 40,000 distinct CDR3 sequences, 20% to 25% appearing once.

Here the sequenced sample was PBMCs, taken after low-dose radiotherapy plus immunotherapy. The source is a female donor with ovarian cancer. The V and J genes are TRBV9 and TRBJ2-1; 13 bases are a match to TRBD2. The CDR3 protein is CASSGGLAGLYNEQFF. DNA of the CDR3: TGTGCCAGCAGCGGGGGACTAGCGGGACTTTACAATGAGCAGTTCTTC.